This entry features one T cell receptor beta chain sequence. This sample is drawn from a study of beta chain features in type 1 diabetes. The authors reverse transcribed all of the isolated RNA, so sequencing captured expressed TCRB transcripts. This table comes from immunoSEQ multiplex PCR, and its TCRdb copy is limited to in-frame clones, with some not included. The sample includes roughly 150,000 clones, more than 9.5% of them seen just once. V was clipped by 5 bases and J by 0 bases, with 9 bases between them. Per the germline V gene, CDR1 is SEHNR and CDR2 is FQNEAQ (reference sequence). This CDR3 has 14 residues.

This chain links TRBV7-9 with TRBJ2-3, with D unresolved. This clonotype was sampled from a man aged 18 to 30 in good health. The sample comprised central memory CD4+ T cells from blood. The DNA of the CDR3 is TGTGCCAGCAGCGGAGATCCTAGCACAGATACGCAGTATTTT. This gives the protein CASSGDPSTDTQYF. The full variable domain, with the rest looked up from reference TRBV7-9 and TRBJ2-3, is DTGVSQNPRHKITKRGQNVTFRCDPISEHNRLYWYRQTLGQGPEFLTYFQNEAQLEKSRLLSDRFSAERPKGSFSTLEIQRTEQGDSAMYLCASSGDPSTDTQYFGPGTRLTVL.